This TCR beta chain came from a study of PD-1 blockade in mismatch repair-deficient tumors. This CDR3 has 16 amino acids. The germline gives CDR1 SGDLS, CDR2 YYNGEE. With 3 bases removed from V and 7 bases from J, the gap between germline ends came to 20 bases. All patients were mismatch repair deficient, assessed by either PCR or immunohistochemistry. The TCR-sequenced patients were a few responders to pembrolizumab. Study-level points and caveats: Tumor-resident clones, often undetectable pretreatment in blood, expanded then contracted after pembrolizumab.

Assay: immunoSEQ multiplex PCR; the TCRdb copy retains only in-frame clones and omits some. Found here are about 79,000 clones, approximately 78% of them singletons; the top ten hold roughly 6%. To note about this clone: Its antigen is as yet unknown.

This sequence originates from an adult with mismatch repair-deficient cancer. The sequencing here drew on peripheral blood, taken 44 weeks after starting pembrolizumab. The chain employs TRBV9 and TRBJ2-1, with a possible D match to TRBD1 (6 bases). CDR3 bases: TGTGCCAGCAGCGAGGGGGATGGGGCAGGGAATAATGAGCAGTTCTTC. Protein product: CASSEGDGAGNNEQFF.